This is a list of T cell receptor beta chains from one sample in a study of cytomegalovirus exposure and HLA in healthy donors. This table comes from immunoSEQ multiplex PCR, and its TCRdb copy is limited to in-frame clones, with some not included. The sample lists about 140,000 clones, 65% to 70% occurring once. Sequencing was done on a sample of PBMCs. These receptors were obtained from a human donor in good health. Each CDR3 is given with its conserved first and last residue. The D gene is left open where the match is weak. Expanded clones are given a class, and other clones once, few, many or no size at all.

v_gene: TRBV6-6; d_gene: TRBD2; abundance: few; j_gene: TRBJ2-1; CDR3aa: CASRYTSGRAQEQFF; CDR3nt: TGTGCCAGCAGGTATACTAGCGGGAGGGCACAGGAGCAGTTCTTC
v_gene: TRBV28; d_gene: -; abundance: -; j_gene: TRBJ2-7; CDR3aa: CASRKNRDSNYEQYF; CDR3nt: TGTGCCAGCAGAAAAAACCGGGACTCCAACTACGAGCAGTACTTC
v_gene: TRBV5-8; d_gene: TRBD1; abundance: once; j_gene: TRBJ2-1; CDR3aa: CASSGVGTGSWGYNEQFF; CDR3nt: TGTGCCAGCAGCGGGGTAGGGACAGGATCTTGGGGCTACAATGAGCAGTTCTTC
v_gene: TRBV27; d_gene: TRBD1; abundance: -; j_gene: TRBJ1-2; CDR3aa: CASSPRTGGDGYTF; CDR3nt: TGTGCCAGCAGTCCCCGGACAGGGGGTGACGGCTACACCTTC
v_gene: TRBV4-3; d_gene: -; abundance: -; j_gene: TRBJ2-7; CDR3aa: CASSQEAGNEQYF; CDR3nt: TGCGCCAGCAGCCAAGAGGCAGGGAACGAGCAGTACTTC
v_gene: TRBV10-3; d_gene: -; abundance: few; j_gene: TRBJ1-3; CDR3aa: CAISESTDNPSGNTIYF; CDR3nt: TGTGCCATCAGTGAGTCGACAGATAACCCCTCTGGAAACACCATATATTTT
v_gene: TRBV18; d_gene: -; abundance: -; j_gene: TRBJ1-2; CDR3aa: CASSPRSKDIGNTF; CDR3nt: TGTGCCAGCTCACCAAGGAGTAAGGACATAGGAAACACCTTC
v_gene: TRBV27; d_gene: -; abundance: once; j_gene: TRBJ2-7; CDR3aa: CASRRSGSGIYEQYF; CDR3nt: TGTGCCAGCCGACGTTCTGGTTCGGGGATCTACGAGCAGTACTTC
v_gene: TRBV5-1; d_gene: TRBD2; abundance: -; j_gene: TRBJ2-7; CDR3aa: CASSLDTSGSSFLHEQYF; CDR3nt: TGCGCCAGCAGCTTGGATACTAGCGGGAGTAGTTTCCTCCACGAGCAGTACTTC
v_gene: TRBV6-6; d_gene: TRBD2; abundance: -; j_gene: TRBJ2-5; CDR3aa: CASSPRGGQETQYF; CDR3nt: TGTGCCAGCAGTCCGCGGGGGGGCCAAGAGACCCAGTACTTC
v_gene: TRBV18; d_gene: TRBD2; abundance: few; j_gene: TRBJ2-1; CDR3aa: CASSVAGTYNEQFF; CDR3nt: TGTGCCAGCTCTGTAGCGGGTACTTACAATGAGCAGTTCTTC
v_gene: TRBV5-1; d_gene: TRBD1; abundance: -; j_gene: TRBJ1-2; CDR3aa: CASSAADRGGYGYTF; CDR3nt: TGCGCCAGCAGCGCGGCGGACAGGGGTGGCTATGGCTACACCTTC
v_gene: TRBV2; d_gene: -; abundance: -; j_gene: TRBJ1-1; CDR3aa: CASRTEENTEAFF; CDR3nt: TGTGCCAGCAGGACTGAGGAGAACACTGAAGCTTTCTTT
v_gene: TRBV28; d_gene: TRBD2; abundance: -; j_gene: TRBJ2-3; CDR3aa: CASSFWTSKSPDTQYF; CDR3nt: TGTGCCAGCAGTTTTTGGACTAGCAAAAGTCCAGATACGCAGTATTTT
v_gene: TRBV6-1; d_gene: -; abundance: -; j_gene: TRBJ1-5; CDR3aa: CASSSRVNQPQHF; CDR3nt: TGTGCCAGCAGCTCCAGGGTCAATCAGCCCCAGCATTTT
v_gene: TRBV5-8; d_gene: TRBD2; abundance: -; j_gene: TRBJ2-3; CDR3aa: CASGTLAGGATDTQYF; CDR3nt: TGTGCCAGCGGGACTCTAGCGGGAGGCGCCACAGATACGCAGTATTTT
v_gene: TRBV28; d_gene: TRBD2; abundance: -; j_gene: TRBJ2-7; CDR3aa: CASSSGLAGGLEQYF; CDR3nt: TGTGCCAGCAGTTCGGGACTAGCGGGAGGGCTCGAGCAGTACTTC
v_gene: TRBV7-3; d_gene: TRBD2; abundance: -; j_gene: TRBJ2-1; CDR3aa: CASSGQLAGDYNEQFF; CDR3nt: TGTGCCAGCAGCGGACAACTAGCGGGAGATTACAATGAGCAGTTCTTC
v_gene: TRBV5-4; d_gene: -; abundance: -; j_gene: TRBJ1-5; CDR3aa: CASSLGQSQPQHF; CDR3nt: TGTGCCAGCAGCTTGGGACAGTCCCAGCCCCAGCATTTT
v_gene: TRBV7-2; d_gene: TRBD1; abundance: few; j_gene: TRBJ1-4; CDR3aa: CASSLGGQANEKLFF; CDR3nt: TGTGCCAGCAGCTTAGGAGGACAGGCTAATGAAAAACTGTTTTTT
v_gene: TRBV4-1; d_gene: TRBD2; abundance: -; j_gene: TRBJ2-3; CDR3aa: CASSPFLAGGSTDTQYF; CDR3nt: TGCGCCAGCAGCCCCTTCCTAGCGGGAGGGAGCACAGATACGCAGTATTTT
v_gene: TRBV5-6; d_gene: -; abundance: -; j_gene: TRBJ2-7; CDR3aa: CASSASSYEQYF; CDR3nt: TGTGCCAGCAGCGCGAGCTCCTACGAGCAGTACTTC
v_gene: TRBV5-5; d_gene: -; abundance: -; j_gene: TRBJ2-3; CDR3aa: CASSLVGGGADTQYF; CDR3nt: TGTGCCAGCAGCTTGGTAGGGGGGGGCGCAGATACGCAGTATTTT